Following are 2 T cell receptor beta chains from one sample sequenced in a study of OX40 agonist ivuxolimab in advanced cancers. Sequencing was performed with immunoSEQ multiplex PCR; in TCRdb, only in-frame clones are kept and a portion is missing. The sample lists 75,000 to 100,000 clones; around 85% were seen once. The sequences come from CD4+ or CD8+ T cells sorted from blood, collected in a trial of the OX40 agonist ivuxolimab. Every receptor here comes from an adult with an advanced solid tumor such as melanoma, head and neck, liver or kidney cancer.

Concerning this clone itself: One junction end disagrees with the germline gene, perhaps due to a read error. The V call is TRBV7-7, the J call TRBJ2-1; weak D call: TRBD1 (5 bases). The CDR3 loop spans 14 amino acids. Germline lookup yields CDR1 SSHAT and CDR2 FNYEAQ (reference sequence). The CDR3 nucleotides are TGTGCTAGCAGCCCCCTCTCGCTAGGGGATGAGCAGTTCTTC. Translated, it gives CASSPLSLGDEQFF.

V is TRBV7-3 and J is TRBJ2-5, with D unresolved. CDR1 and CDR2 from the germline V gene are SGHTA and FQGTGA. Trimming took off 4 bases at V and 1 base at J, with 7 bases between the two ends. This CDR3 spans 13 amino acids. In nucleotides, the CDR3 is TGTGCCAGCAGCTCCTACCCCCAAGAGACCCAGTACTTC. Amino acid sequence: CASSSYPQETQYF.